This T cell receptor (beta chain) stems from a study of blood T cells in healthy people across ages. The CDR3 totals 15 residues. The germline V gene encodes CDR1 SGHKS and CDR2 YYEKEE (reference sequence). This clonotype turned up a few times. Its antigen is not known. An end of the junction differs from the germline gene, which may be a read error. Primed by a sample-barcoded 5' primer and a J-beta primer mix, a second PCR proceeded for about 6 to 12 cycles. With 12 random nucleotides, a template-switch adaptor tagged each individual cDNA molecule. TCRdb independently ran MiXCR on the 5' RACE reads; one entry per CDR3 protein. This sample has about 540,000 distinct CDR3 sequences, with around 24% found just once. Researchers isolated at least 7 million PBMCs per sample. Whole-study results and caveats: Compared with aged donors, long-lived donors showed fewer expanded clones, suggesting selection.

These data were also filed under a second study, of T cells of mothers and their children.

The TCR was taken from a boy younger than 18 in good health. Sequencing was carried out using blood. The chain joins TRBV5-5 to TRBJ1-3; perhaps TRBD1 as D (5 bases). In DNA form, the CDR3 reads TGTGCCGGCAGCTTGGCGGTGGGACCTGGAAACACCATATATTTT. This gives the protein CAGSLAVGPGNTIYF.